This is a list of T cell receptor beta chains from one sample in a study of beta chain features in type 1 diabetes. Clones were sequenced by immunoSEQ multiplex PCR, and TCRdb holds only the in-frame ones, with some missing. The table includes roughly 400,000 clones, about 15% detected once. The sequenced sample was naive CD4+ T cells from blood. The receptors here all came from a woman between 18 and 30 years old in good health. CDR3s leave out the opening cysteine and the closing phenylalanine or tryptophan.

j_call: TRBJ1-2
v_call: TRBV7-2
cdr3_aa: ASRGQGLGGYT

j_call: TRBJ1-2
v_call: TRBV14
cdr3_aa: ASSQDLRSSGYT

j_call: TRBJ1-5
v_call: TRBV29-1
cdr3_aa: SVVGSDQPQH

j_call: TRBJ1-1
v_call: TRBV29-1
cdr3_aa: SVAGGPNTEAF

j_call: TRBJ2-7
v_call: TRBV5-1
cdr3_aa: ASSLVLSYEQY

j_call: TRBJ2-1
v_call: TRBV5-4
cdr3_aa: ASSLGTSGYNEQF

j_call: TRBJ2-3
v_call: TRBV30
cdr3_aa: AWSVYGGRAVDTQY

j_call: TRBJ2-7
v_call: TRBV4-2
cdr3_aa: ASSQDIPSKGEQY

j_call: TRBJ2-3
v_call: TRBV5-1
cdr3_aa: ASTWGGTANTDTQY

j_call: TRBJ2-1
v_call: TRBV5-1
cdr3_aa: ASSSPGLAGASEQF

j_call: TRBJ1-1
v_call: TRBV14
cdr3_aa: ASSQAVSAF

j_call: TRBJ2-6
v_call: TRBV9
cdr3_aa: ASSVGGTGANVLT

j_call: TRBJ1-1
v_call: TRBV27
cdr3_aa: ASSLVRNTEAF

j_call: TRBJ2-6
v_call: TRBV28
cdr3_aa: ATLQGHSGANVLT

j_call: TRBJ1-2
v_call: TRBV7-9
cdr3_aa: ASSFTGTDYGYT

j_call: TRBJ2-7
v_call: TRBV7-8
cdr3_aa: ASSFEVGASEQY

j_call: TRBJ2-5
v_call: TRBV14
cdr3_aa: ASSHTWTSQETQY

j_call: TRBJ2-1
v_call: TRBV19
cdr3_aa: ASRTLGRADEQF

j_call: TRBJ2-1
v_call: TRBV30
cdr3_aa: AWSYRSGTSSYNEQF

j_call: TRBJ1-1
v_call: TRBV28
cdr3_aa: ASLGGGNTEAF

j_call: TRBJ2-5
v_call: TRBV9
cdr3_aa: ASSVGAGALQETQY

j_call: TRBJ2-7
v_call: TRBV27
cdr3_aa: ASSLSADSYEQY

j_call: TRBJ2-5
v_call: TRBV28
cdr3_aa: ASSLFTGEGQETQY

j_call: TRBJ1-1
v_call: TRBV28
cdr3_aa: ASSSAGAHLNTEAF

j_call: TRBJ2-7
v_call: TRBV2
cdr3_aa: ASSFDRGPYEQY

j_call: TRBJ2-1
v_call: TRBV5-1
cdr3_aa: ASSSGLAGGNEQF

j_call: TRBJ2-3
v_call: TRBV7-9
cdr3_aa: ASSWGTGERGTDTQY

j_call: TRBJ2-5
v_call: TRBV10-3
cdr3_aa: AISGDRGRETQY

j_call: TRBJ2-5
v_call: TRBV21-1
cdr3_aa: ASSKRPRRESCETQY

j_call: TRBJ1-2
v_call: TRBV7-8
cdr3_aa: ASRSPGQGTYGYT

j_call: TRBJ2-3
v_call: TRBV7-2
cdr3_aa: ASTPNPSAHQY

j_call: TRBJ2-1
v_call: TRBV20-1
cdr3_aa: SARSSNEQF

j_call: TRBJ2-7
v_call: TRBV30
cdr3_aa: AWTGTSGTYEQY

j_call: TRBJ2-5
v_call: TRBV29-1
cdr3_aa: SVDEGQLVWAQY

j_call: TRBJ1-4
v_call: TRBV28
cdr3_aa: ASSTQPTNEKLF

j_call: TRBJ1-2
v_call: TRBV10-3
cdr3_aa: AISRAGDGYT

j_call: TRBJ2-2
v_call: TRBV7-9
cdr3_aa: ASSLFFGLADNTGELF

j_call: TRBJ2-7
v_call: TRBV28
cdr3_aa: ASSSPGQGISEQY

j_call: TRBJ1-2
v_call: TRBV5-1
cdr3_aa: ASSPGENYGYT

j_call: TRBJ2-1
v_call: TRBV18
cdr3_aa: ASSSTRLVYNEQF

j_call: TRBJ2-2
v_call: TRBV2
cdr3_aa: ASTLRQRTNTGELF

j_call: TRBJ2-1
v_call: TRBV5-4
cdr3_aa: ASSLGTSGNYNEQF

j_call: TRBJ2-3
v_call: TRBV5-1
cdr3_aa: ASSRTSGDTDTQY

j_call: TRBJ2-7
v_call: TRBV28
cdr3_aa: ASSLLSSPAGEQY

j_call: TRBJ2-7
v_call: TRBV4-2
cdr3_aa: ASSQEDTGGVYEQY

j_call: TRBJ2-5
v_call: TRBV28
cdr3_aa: ASSSGTAASETQY

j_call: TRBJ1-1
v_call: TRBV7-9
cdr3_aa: ASSSPLTGAKATEAF